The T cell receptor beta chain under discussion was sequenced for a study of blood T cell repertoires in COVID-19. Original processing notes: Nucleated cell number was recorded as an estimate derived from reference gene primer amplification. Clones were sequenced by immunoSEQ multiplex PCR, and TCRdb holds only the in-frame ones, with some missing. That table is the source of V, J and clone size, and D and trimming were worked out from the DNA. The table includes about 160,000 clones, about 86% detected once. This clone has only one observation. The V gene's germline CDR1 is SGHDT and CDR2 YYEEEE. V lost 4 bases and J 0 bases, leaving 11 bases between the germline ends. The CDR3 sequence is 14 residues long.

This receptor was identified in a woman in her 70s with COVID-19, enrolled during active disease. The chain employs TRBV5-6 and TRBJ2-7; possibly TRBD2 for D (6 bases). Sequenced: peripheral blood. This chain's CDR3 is CASSRAGFSYEQYF. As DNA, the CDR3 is TGTGCCAGCAGCCGTGCGGGGTTCTCCTACGAGCAGTACTTC. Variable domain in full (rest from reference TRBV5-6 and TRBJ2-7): DAGVTQSPTHLIKTRGQQVTLRCSPKSGHDTVSWYQQALGQGPQFIFQYYEEEERQRGNFPDRFSGHQFPNYSSELNVNALLLGDSALYLCASSRAGFSYEQYFGPGTRLTVT.